Listed here are 23 T cell receptor beta chains from one sample, sequenced in a study of OX40 agonist ivuxolimab in advanced cancers. Library preparation employed the immunoSEQ multiplex PCR assay. Imported from immuneACCESS, the table was reduced by TCRdb to in-frame sequences with V and J called. These copies leave out some clones; in studies compared against another copy, an unresolved V gene accounts for under half, and the cause of the remainder is not known. For this sample the table gives 45,000 to 70,000 clones, of which 88% were detected only once. The ten largest clones capture roughly 6.9% of the sample. The sequencing used CD4+ or CD8+ T cells sorted from blood, collected in a trial of the OX40 agonist ivuxolimab. These receptors all come from an adult with an advanced solid tumor such as melanoma, head and neck, liver or kidney cancer.

This chain links TRBV10-1 with TRBJ2-5; D is uncertain. CDR3 length: 13 residues. V gave up 0 bases and J gave up 4 bases, with 6 bases separating them. CDR1 and CDR2 from the germline V gene are WNHNN and SYGVQD (reference sequence). The CDR3 loop reads CASSESLGETQYF. The CDR3 nucleotides read TGCGCCAGCAGTGAGTCCTTGGGAGAGACCCAGTACTTC.

This CDR3 reads CASSLWANSNQPQHF. For the CDR3, the DNA is TGTGCCAGCAGTTTATGGGCAAATAGCAATCAGCCCCAGCATTTT. J is TRBJ1-5 and V is TRBV27, with D unclear. This CDR3 is built from 15 residues. V gave up 1 base and J gave up 0 bases, with 7 bases separating them. Germline CDR1 MNHEY, CDR2 SMNVEV (reference sequence).

The chain recombines TRBV19 with TRBJ2-2, with 15 bases that match TRBD2. V gave up 5 bases and J gave up 2 bases; unmatched junction bases: 6. Germline assignment: CDR1 LNHDA and CDR2 SQIVND (reference sequence). CDR3 length: 18 amino acids. CDR3 sequence reads: CASSGRTSGRANTGELFF. The CDR3 nucleotides read TGTGCCAGTAGTGGACGGACTAGCGGGAGGGCCAACACCGGGGAGCTGTTTTTT. The full variable domain, rest sourced from reference TRBV19 and TRBJ2-2, is DGGITQSPKYLFRKEGQNVTLSCEQNLNHDAMYWYRQDPGQGLRLIYYSQIVNDFQKGDIAEGYSVSREKKESFPLTVTSAQKNPTAFYLCASSGRTSGRANTGELFFGEGSRLTVL.

Turning to this clone: Distinct nucleotide sequences in the sample also encode this CDR3. The chain has TRBV5-1 and TRBJ2-2; D unclear. The V gene's germline CDR1 is SGHRS and CDR2 YFSETQ. The V end lost 4 bases, the J end lost 4 bases, and 8 bases lay between the germline ends. The length of the CDR3 is 13 residues. CDR3 coding DNA: TGCGCCAGCAGCCCGCCAGGCACCGGGGAGCTGTTTTTT. Translated, it gives CASSPPGTGELFF.

The genes are TRBV9 and TRBJ1-4; D gene uncertain. Germline V gene lookup returns CDR1 SGDLS and CDR2 YYNGEE. Trimming removed 0 bases from V and 5 bases from J, with 8 bases in between. This CDR3 contains 14 residues. DNA of the CDR3: TGTGCCAGCAGCGTAGAAGGCGGGAATGAAAAACTGTTTTTT. Translating it yields CASSVEGGNEKLFF. Variable domain in full (rest from reference TRBV9 and TRBJ1-4): DSGVTQTPKHLITATGQRVTLRCSPRSGDLSVYWYQQSLDQGLQFLIQYYNGEERAKGNILERFSAQQFPDLHSELNLSSLELGDSALYFCASSVEGGNEKLFFGSGTQLSVL.

The rearrangement uses TRBV19 and TRBJ1-5; the D is unclear. Deletions cut 3 bases from V and 1 base from J, with 4 bases between. The CDR3 length is 13 residues. The germline V gene has CDR1 LNHDA and CDR2 SQIVND (reference sequence). The CDR3 bases are TGTGCCAGTAGTATCCAGAGCAATCAGCCCCAGCATTTT. It encodes CASSIQSNQPQHF.

The table lists this clone with a count of one. The chain recombines TRBV18 with TRBJ1-2; D not resolved. Trimming pared 0 bases from V and 8 bases from J, leaving 22 bases between. Germline V gene lookup returns CDR1 KGHSH and CDR2 LQKENI. CDR3 size: 17 residues. In DNA, the CDR3 is TGTGCCAGCTCACCACCGGTCGCGGTGAGAGCATTGGGAGGCTACACCTTC. Its protein product is CASSPPVAVRALGGYTF.

This clone was detected only once. V gene TRBV27 combines with J gene TRBJ1-6; no firm D call. V was shortened by 5 bases and J by 8 bases, with 16 bases between the two germline ends. Germline CDR1 and CDR2: MNHEY and SMNVEV (reference sequence). The CDR3 has 15 residues. CDR3 nucleotides: TGTGCCAGCAGTGACTTGGGCAGGAGCTATTCACCCCTCCACTTT. It codes for CASSDLGRSYSPLHF.

The rearrangement links TRBV6-1 to TRBJ1-6; perhaps TRBD1 as D (5 bases). Looked up from germline, CDR1 is MNHNS and CDR2 is SASEGT. The CDR3 runs to 14 residues. The V and J ends lost 1 base and 6 bases respectively, with 7 bases between them. The CDR3 loop is CASSEVGGNSPLHF. In DNA, the CDR3 is TGTGCCAGCAGTGAAGTTGGGGGTAATTCACCCCTCCACTTT.

The chain uses TRBV19 and TRBJ2-7; D uncertain. This CDR3 spans 13 amino acids. Per the germline V gene, CDR1 is LNHDA and CDR2 is SQIVND (reference sequence). V lost 6 bases and J lost 2, with 11 bases in between. CDR3: CASSQPGPYEQYF. The CDR3, as DNA: TGTGCCAGTAGCCAACCCGGGCCCTACGAGCAGTACTTC. The full variable domain, its missing parts supplied by reference TRBV19 and TRBJ2-7, is DGGITQSPKYLFRKEGQNVTLSCEQNLNHDAMYWYRQDPGQGLRLIYYSQIVNDFQKGDIAEGYSVSREKKESFPLTVTSAQKNPTAFYLCASSQPGPYEQYFGPGTRLTVT.

The gene calls are TRBV5-6 and TRBJ2-7, with 12 bases lining up with TRBD2. The CDR3 sequence is 15 residues long. Trimming removed 4 bases from V and 7 bases from J; junction bases left unmatched: 9. Per the germline V gene, CDR1 is SGHDT and CDR2 is YYEEEE. The CDR3 nucleotides are TGTGCCAGCAGCACCGTGACTAGCGGGAGAAGAGAGCAGTACTTC. Its protein is CASSTVTSGRREQYF. Supplemented by reference TRBV5-6 and TRBJ2-7, the full variable domain reads DAGVTQSPTHLIKTRGQQVTLRCSPKSGHDTVSWYQQALGQGPQFIFQYYEEEERQRGNFPDRFSGHQFPNYSSELNVNALLLGDSALYLCASSTVTSGRREQYFGPGTRLTVT.

V and J are TRBV10-3 and TRBJ2-5, with TRBD2 matching 7 bases. Germline CDR1 and CDR2: ENHRY and SYGVKD. J gave up 2 bases and V 2 bases, and 2 bases lay outside the gene matches. The CDR3 runs 14 residues. The chain's CDR3 is CAISELSGQETQYF. CDR3 in DNA: TGTGCCATCAGTGAGCTTAGCGGGCAAGAGACCCAGTACTTC.

The chain links TRBV15 to TRBJ2-5; D unresolved. This CDR3 is built from 12 residues. CDR1 and CDR2 from the germline V gene are LNHNV and YYDKDF (reference sequence). The V gene lost 4 bases and the J gene lost 4 bases, with 7 bases spanning the gap. CDR3 DNA: TGTGCCACCAGCAATGTTGTAGAGACCCAGTACTTC. Translation gives CATSNVVETQYF. The full variable domain, completed using reference TRBV15 and TRBJ2-5, is DAMVIQNPRYQVTQFGKPVTLSCSQTLNHNVMYWYQQKSSQAPKLLFHYYDKDFNNEADTPDNFQSRRPNTSFCFLDIRSPGLGDTAMYLCATSNVVETQYFGPGTRLLVL.

This chain joins TRBV30 and TRBJ2-1; TRBD2 aligns across 14 bases. This CDR3 is 17 amino acids long. The V segment lost 3 bases and the J segment 0 bases; nucleotides outside the gene matches: 4. CDR1 is GTSNPN, CDR2 SVGIG, per germline (reference sequence). The CDR3 reads CAWSGLAGGSSYNEQFF. The CDR3 DNA is TGTGCCTGGAGCGGACTAGCGGGAGGTAGCTCCTACAATGAGCAGTTCTTC.

This chain links TRBV18 with TRBJ1-3; D is undetermined. The CDR3 runs to 16 residues. Looked up from germline, CDR1 is KGHSH and CDR2 is LQKENI. V was cut by 2 bases and J by 0 bases, with 11 bases left in between. CDR3: CASSPGNSYSGNTIYF. The CDR3 nucleotides are TGTGCCAGCTCACCAGGGAACTCGTACTCTGGAAACACCATATATTTT. Drawing the rest from reference TRBV18 and TRBJ1-3, the complete variable domain is NAGVMQNPRHLVRRRGQEARLRCSPMKGHSHVYWYRQLPEEGLKFMVYLQKENIIDESGMPKERFSAEFPKEGPSILRIQQVVRGDSAAYFCASSPGNSYSGNTIYFGEGSWLTVV.

The table lists this clone with a count of one. The chain is built from TRBV5-6 and TRBJ2-2; D might be TRBD1 or TRBD2, each matching 6 bases. CDR1 is SGHDT and CDR2 is YYEEEE in the germline V gene. The length of the CDR3 is 17 residues. V was shortened by 3 bases and J by 2 bases, with 17 bases between the two germline ends. CDR3 in DNA: TGTGCCAGCAGCTCGCGGCGCAGGGGAGGAAACACCGGGGAGCTGTTTTTT. Its protein product is CASSSRRRGGNTGELFF.

The chain links TRBV5-6 to TRBJ2-1; possibly TRBD2 for D (6 bases). Germline V gene data show CDR1 as SGHDT and CDR2 as YYEEEE. CDR3 length: 12 residues. The germline V and J ends were trimmed by 4 bases and 10 bases, with 12 bases remaining between them. DNA for the CDR3: TGTGCCAGCAGCCGACGACTAGTAGAGCAGTTCTTC. Its translation: CASSRRLVEQFF. Filled out from reference TRBV5-6 and TRBJ2-1, the complete variable domain reads DAGVTQSPTHLIKTRGQQVTLRCSPKSGHDTVSWYQQALGQGPQFIFQYYEEEERQRGNFPDRFSGHQFPNYSSELNVNALLLGDSALYLCASSRRLVEQFFGPGTRLTVL.

V and J are TRBV29-1 and TRBJ1-2; possible D gene TRBD1, 6 bases. Trimming cost V 7 bases and J 0 bases, with 12 bases left between them. The CDR3 loop spans 13 amino acids. The germline gives CDR1 SQVTM, CDR2 ANQGSEA. CDR3 nucleotides: TGCAGCGCCGGAGGACAGACTAACTATGGCTACACCTTC. As protein: CSAGGQTNYGYTF.

The V call is TRBV4-1, the J call TRBJ2-5, with 10 positions matching TRBD2. In germline, CDR1 is MGHRA, CDR2 YSYEKL. The CDR3 is made up of 19 amino acids. V lost 3 bases to trimming and J lost 0 bases; unmatched junction nucleotides: 13. As DNA, the CDR3 is TGCGCCAGCAGCCAGGGCTCTGGAGCGGGAGGGGGGTACCAAGAGACCCAGTACTTC. Translated, it gives CASSQGSGAGGGYQETQYF.

The CDR3 is CSVGLASEQFF. The DNA for the CDR3 is TGCAGCGTCGGACTAGCAAGTGAGCAGTTCTTC. The chain combines TRBV29-1 with TRBJ2-1; 8 bases match TRBD2. This CDR3 has 11 amino acids. V dropped 6 bases and J dropped 9; count of bases not matched to a gene: 4. Germline V lookup: CDR1 SQVTM, CDR2 ANQGSEA.

This clone is a singleton in its sample. This chain connects TRBV28 to TRBJ2-7; 8 bases are shared with TRBD2. The germline V gene has CDR1 MDHEN and CDR2 SYDVKM. This CDR3 comprises 14 residues. V lost 5 bases to trimming and J lost 5 bases; unmatched junction nucleotides: 8. This CDR3 reads CASSPSGTRDEQYF. For the CDR3, the DNA is TGTGCCAGCAGTCCGTCCGGGACTAGGGACGAGCAGTACTTC.

This chain uses TRBV6-7 with TRBJ2-7; D gene unclear. TRBV6-7 is an open reading frame whose function is uncertain. V lost 6 bases and J 5 bases, leaving 11 bases between the germline ends. This CDR3 is built from 12 residues. The CDR3 region has the DNA TGTGCCAGCAGCTCATCAGGAGACGAGCAGTACTTC. Protein product: CASSSSGDEQYF.

The rearrangement joins TRBV5-1 to TRBJ1-6; 9 nucleotides align to TRBD1. The germline CDR1 and CDR2 sequences are SGHRS and YFSETQ. V lost 1 base to trimming and J lost 8 bases; unmatched junction nucleotides: 1. The CDR3 runs to 14 residues. CDR3 protein: CASSLTGGDSPLHF. In nucleotides, the CDR3 is TGCGCCAGCAGCTTGACAGGGGGCGATTCACCCCTCCACTTT.